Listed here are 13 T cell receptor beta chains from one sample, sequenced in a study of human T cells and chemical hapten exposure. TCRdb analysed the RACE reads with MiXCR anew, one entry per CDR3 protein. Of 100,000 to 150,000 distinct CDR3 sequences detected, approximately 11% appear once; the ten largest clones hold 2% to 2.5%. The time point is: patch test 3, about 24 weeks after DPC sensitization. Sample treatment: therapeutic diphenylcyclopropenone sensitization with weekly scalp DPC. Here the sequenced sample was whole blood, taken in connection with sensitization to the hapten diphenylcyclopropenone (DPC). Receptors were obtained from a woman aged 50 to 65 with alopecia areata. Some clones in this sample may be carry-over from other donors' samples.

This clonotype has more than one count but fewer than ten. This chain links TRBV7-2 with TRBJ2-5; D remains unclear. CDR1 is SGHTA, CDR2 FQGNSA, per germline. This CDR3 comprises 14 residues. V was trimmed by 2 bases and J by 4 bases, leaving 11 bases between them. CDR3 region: CASSLFLGVETQYF. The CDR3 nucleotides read TGTGCCAGCAGCTTATTCCTAGGTGTAGAGACCCAGTACTTC.

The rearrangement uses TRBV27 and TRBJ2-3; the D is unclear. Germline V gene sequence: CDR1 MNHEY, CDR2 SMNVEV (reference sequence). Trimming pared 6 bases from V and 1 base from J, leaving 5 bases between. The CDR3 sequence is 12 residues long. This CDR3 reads CASRFGTDTQYF. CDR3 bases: TGTGCCAGCAGATTCGGCACAGATACGCAGTATTTT.

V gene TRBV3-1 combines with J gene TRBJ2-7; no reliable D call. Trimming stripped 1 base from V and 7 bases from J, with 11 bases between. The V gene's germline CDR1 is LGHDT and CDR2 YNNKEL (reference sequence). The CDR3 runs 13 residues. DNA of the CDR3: TGTGCCAGCAGCCAAGGGACGTTGGGGGAGCAGTACTTC. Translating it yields CASSQGTLGEQYF.

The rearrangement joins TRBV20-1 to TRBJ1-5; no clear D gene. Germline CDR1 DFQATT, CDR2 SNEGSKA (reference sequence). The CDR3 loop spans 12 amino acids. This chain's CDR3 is CSLASSNQPQHF. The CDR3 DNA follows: TGCAGCCTTGCCTCTAGCAATCAGCCCCAGCATTTT.

CDR3 region: CSARYRGRDLDYGYTF. Written as DNA, the CDR3 is TGCAGTGCTAGGTACAGGGGGCGCGACTTGGACTATGGCTACACCTTC. The chain combines TRBV20-1 with TRBJ1-2; 9 bases align to TRBD1. Germline CDR1 reads DFQATT; CDR2 reads SNEGSKA (reference sequence). With 3 bases clipped from V and 3 bases from J, the junction kept 11 bases outside the gene matches. The CDR3 sequence is 16 residues long.

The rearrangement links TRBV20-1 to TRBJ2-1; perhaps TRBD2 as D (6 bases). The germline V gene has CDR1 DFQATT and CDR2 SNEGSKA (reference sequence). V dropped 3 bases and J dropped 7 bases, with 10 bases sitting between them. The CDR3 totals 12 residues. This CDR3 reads CSASGRTNEQFF. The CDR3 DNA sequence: TGCAGTGCTAGCGGGAGAACGAATGAGCAGTTCTTC.

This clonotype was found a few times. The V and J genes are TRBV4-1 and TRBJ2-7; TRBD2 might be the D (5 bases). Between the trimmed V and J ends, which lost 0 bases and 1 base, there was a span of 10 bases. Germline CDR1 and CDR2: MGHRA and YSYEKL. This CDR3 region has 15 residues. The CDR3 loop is CASSQERADSYEQYF. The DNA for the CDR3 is TGCGCCAGCAGCCAAGAGAGGGCGGATTCCTACGAGCAGTACTTC.

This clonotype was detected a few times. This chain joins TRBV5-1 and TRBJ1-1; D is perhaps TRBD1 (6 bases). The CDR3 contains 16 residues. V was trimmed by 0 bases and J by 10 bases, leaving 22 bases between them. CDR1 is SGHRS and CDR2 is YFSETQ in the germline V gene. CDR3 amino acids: CASSLDGGARVGGAFF. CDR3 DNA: TGCGCCAGCAGCTTGGACGGGGGCGCGAGAGTAGGGGGAGCTTTCTTT.

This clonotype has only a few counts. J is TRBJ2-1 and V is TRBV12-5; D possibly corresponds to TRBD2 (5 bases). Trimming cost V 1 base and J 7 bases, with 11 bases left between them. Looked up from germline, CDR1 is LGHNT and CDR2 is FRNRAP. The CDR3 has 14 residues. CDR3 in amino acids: CASGLGGLANEQFF. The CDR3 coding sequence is TGTGCTAGTGGTTTGGGCGGGCTTGCAAATGAGCAGTTCTTC.

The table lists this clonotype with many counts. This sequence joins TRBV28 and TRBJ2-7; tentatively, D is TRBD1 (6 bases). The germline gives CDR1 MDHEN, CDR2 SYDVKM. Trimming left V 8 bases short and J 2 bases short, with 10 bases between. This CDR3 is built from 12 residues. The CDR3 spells CASGTTAYEQYF. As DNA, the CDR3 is TGTGCCAGCGGGACAACGGCCTACGAGCAGTACTTC.

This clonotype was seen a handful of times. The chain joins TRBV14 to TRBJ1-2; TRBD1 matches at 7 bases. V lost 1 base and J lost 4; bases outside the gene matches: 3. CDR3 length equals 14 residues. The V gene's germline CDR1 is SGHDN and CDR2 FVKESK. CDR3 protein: CASSQVQGGYGYTF. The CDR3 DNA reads TGTGCCAGCAGCCAAGTCCAGGGGGGCTATGGCTACACCTTC.

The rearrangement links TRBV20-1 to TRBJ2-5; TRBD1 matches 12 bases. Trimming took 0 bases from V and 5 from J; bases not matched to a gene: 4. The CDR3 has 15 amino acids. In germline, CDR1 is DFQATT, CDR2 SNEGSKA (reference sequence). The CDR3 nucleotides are TGCAGTGCTAGAGATGTCGGGACAGGGGGCGAGACCCAGTACTTC. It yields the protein CSARDVGTGGETQYF.

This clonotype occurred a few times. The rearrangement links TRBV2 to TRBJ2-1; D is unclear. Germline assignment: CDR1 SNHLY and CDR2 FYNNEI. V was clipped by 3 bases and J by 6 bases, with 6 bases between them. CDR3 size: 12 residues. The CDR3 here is CASSDSSNEQFF. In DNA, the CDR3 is TGTGCCAGCAGTGACTCCAGCAATGAGCAGTTCTTC.